A single sample is the source of the 23 T cell receptor beta chains below, sequenced in a study of B cell selection in AIRE deficiency. CD4+CD127+ cells were sorted as the conventional CD4 T cells. The data were produced by immunoSEQ multiplex PCR, yet TCRdb's version contains in-frame clones alone and is incomplete. The table has 20,000 to 30,000 clones, around 97% seen once. The sequencing input was conventional CD4+ T cells sorted from PBMCs. These receptors were obtained from a human donor with AIRE deficiency.

The chain is built from TRBV28 and TRBJ1-6; D is possibly TRBD1 (5 bases). The CDR3 extends over 14 amino acids. V lost 3 bases to trimming and J lost 9 bases, with 12 bases between them. Per the germline V gene, CDR1 is MDHEN and CDR2 is SYDVKM. The CDR3 coding sequence is TGTGCCAGCAGTTTCCGAGGGGTGAGTTCACCCCTCCACTTT. Its translation: CASSFRGVSSPLHF.

V usage is TRBV4-1 and J usage is TRBJ1-6; D remains ambiguous. Per the germline V gene, CDR1 is MGHRA and CDR2 is YSYEKL. The CDR3 is made up of 12 amino acids. V gave up 4 bases and J gave up 14 bases, with 12 bases separating them. The CDR3 is CASSPLGVSLHF. The CDR3, as DNA: TGCGCCAGCAGCCCCCTCGGTGTATCCCTCCACTTT.

This chain uses TRBV14 with TRBJ1-2; D may be TRBD1 (6 bases). The V and J ends lost 0 bases and 4 bases respectively, with 18 bases between them. The germline CDR1 and CDR2 sequences are SGHDN and FVKESK. CDR3 length: 17 amino acids. CDR3 residues: CASSQDLLGRGTYGYTF. CDR3 DNA sequence: TGTGCCAGCAGCCAAGATCTTCTGGGCAGGGGAACCTATGGCTACACCTTC.

This chain uses TRBV29-1 with TRBJ1-3, with 7 bases fitting TRBD1. J was trimmed by 2 bases and V by 1 base; bases with no gene match: 8. The CDR3 totals 16 residues. Germline V gene sequence: CDR1 SQVTM, CDR2 ANQGSEA. CDR3 sequence (DNA): TGCAGCGTTGAAGCCAGGGACAGAGGGGCTGGAAACACCATATATTTT. Encoded protein: CSVEARDRGAGNTIYF.

The chain has TRBV5-5 and TRBJ1-5; D is unclear. CDR3 length: 14 amino acids. Germline V CDR1 and CDR2: SGHKS, YYEKEE (reference sequence). The V gene lost 6 bases and the J gene lost 0 bases, with 10 bases spanning the gap. CDR3 sequence reads: CASTQRYSNQPQHF. The CDR3 bases are TGTGCCAGCACCCAGCGATATAGCAATCAGCCCCAGCATTTT.

The chain couples TRBV6-1 to TRBJ2-7; D unresolved. The CDR3 is 13 amino acids. Trimming stripped 4 bases from V and 5 bases from J, with 12 bases between. The germline CDR1 and CDR2 sequences are MNHNS and SASEGT. The CDR3 spells CASSANSFDEQYF. The DNA of the CDR3 is TGTGCCAGCAGTGCGAATAGCTTCGACGAGCAGTACTTC.

This chain connects TRBV6-1 to TRBJ2-7, with D hard to call. Deletions cut 6 bases from V and 4 bases from J, with 7 bases between. Per germline, CDR1 MNHNS and CDR2 SASEGT. The CDR3 length is 11 residues. Written as DNA, the CDR3 is TGTGCCAGCAGGGAACTTTACGAGCAGTACTTC. It codes for CASRELYEQYF.

The chain joins TRBV18 to TRBJ2-7; D tentatively reads TRBD1 or TRBD2 (5 bases each). CDR1 and CDR2 (germline): KGHSH, LQKENI. Trimming took off 6 bases at V and 7 bases at J, with 16 bases between the two ends. This CDR3 spans 13 amino acids. CDR3 in amino acids: CASSLYGDQEQYF. In nucleotides, the CDR3 is TGTGCCAGCTCCCTCTACGGGGACCAAGAGCAGTACTTC.

CDR3 region: CASNTLAGGQETQYF. CDR3 in DNA: TGTGCCAGTAATACTCTAGCGGGGGGCCAAGAGACCCAGTACTTC. V usage is TRBV19 and J usage is TRBJ2-5; 11 bases map to TRBD2. The germline CDR1 and CDR2 sequences are LNHDA and SQIVND (reference sequence). The CDR3 is 15 residues long. The trim removed 7 bases at V and 1 base at J, leaving 5 bases unmatched. Full variable domain (remainder filled in from reference TRBV19 and TRBJ2-5): DGGITQSPKYLFRKEGQNVTLSCEQNLNHDAMYWYRQDPGQGLRLIYYSQIVNDFQKGDIAEGYSVSREKKESFPLTVTSAQKNPTAFYLCASNTLAGGQETQYFGPGTRLLVL.

The chain employs TRBV28 and TRBJ1-3; D unresolved. The CDR3 has 12 amino acids. V dropped 5 bases and J dropped 4 bases, with 6 bases sitting between them. The germline CDR1 and CDR2 sequences are MDHEN and SYDVKM. The CDR3 is CASSLQGNTIYF. The CDR3 DNA reads as TGTGCCAGCAGTCTCCAGGGAAACACCATATATTTT. The variable domain in full, completed from reference TRBV28 and TRBJ1-3, reads DVKVTQSSRYLVKRTGEKVFLECVQDMDHENMFWYRQDPGLGLRLIYFSYDVKMKEKGDIPEGYSVSREKKERFSLILESASTNQTSMYLCASSLQGNTIYFGEGSWLTVV.

The genes are TRBV7-9 and TRBJ1-5; no reliable D call. The CDR3 is 13 amino acids. Per germline, CDR1 SEHNR and CDR2 FQNEAQ (reference sequence). The ends were cut back, 2 bases at V and 6 bases at J, with 8 bases in the middle. The CDR3 region has the DNA TGTGCCAGCAGCTTAACTTGGGGTCAGCCCCAGCATTTT. Its translation: CASSLTWGQPQHF.

This chain links TRBV27 with TRBJ1-5, with D uncertain. Trimming took 2 bases from V and 0 from J, leaving 2 bases between them. The germline V gene has CDR1 MNHEY and CDR2 SMNVEV (reference sequence). This CDR3 region has 13 residues. The CDR3 sequence is CASSLDSNQPQHF. CDR3 nucleotide sequence: TGTGCCAGCAGTTTAGATAGCAATCAGCCCCAGCATTTT.

The chain employs TRBV19 and TRBJ1-4; D unclear. V lost 7 bases and J lost 7, with 10 bases in between. The CDR3 length is 12 residues. Germline CDR1 is LNHDA and CDR2 is SQIVND (reference sequence). The CDR3 DNA sequence: TGTGCCAGTAAGGACGTACGTGAAAAACTGTTTTTT. Residues: CASKDVREKLFF.

This chain uses TRBV2 with TRBJ1-5; 11 positions match TRBD1. In germline, CDR1 is SNHLY, CDR2 FYNNEI. V lost 5 bases, J lost 5 bases, and 2 bases stayed unmatched. This CDR3 contains 14 residues. CDR3 in amino acids: CASSRDRGDQPQHF. Written as DNA, the CDR3 is TGTGCCAGCAGTCGGGACAGGGGGGATCAGCCCCAGCATTTT.

The count of this clone is one. V is TRBV11-2 and J is TRBJ2-5; 7 positions agree with TRBD1. The V segment lost 2 bases and the J segment 2 bases; nucleotides outside the gene matches: 11. Germline lookup yields CDR1 SGHAT and CDR2 FQNNGV. The CDR3 is made up of 17 amino acids. This CDR3 reads CASSLSGRAGGQETQYF. The CDR3 nucleotides read TGTGCCAGCAGCTTATCGGGCAGAGCAGGGGGTCAAGAGACCCAGTACTTC. The whole variable domain, remainder taken from reference TRBV11-2 and TRBJ2-5, is EAGVAQSPRYKIIEKRQSVAFWCNPISGHATLYWYQQILGQGPKLLIQFQNNGVVDDSQLPKDRFSAERLKGVDSTLKIQPAKLEDSAVYLCASSLSGRAGGQETQYFGPGTRLLVL.

The gene calls are TRBV19 and TRBJ1-4, with D perhaps matching TRBD1 (5 bases). Germline CDR1 and CDR2: LNHDA and SQIVND (reference sequence). Deletions cut 4 bases from V and 7 bases from J, with 16 bases between. CDR3 length: 15 residues. CDR3 in amino acids: CASSRDGGLSEKLFF. The CDR3 bases are TGTGCCAGTAGTAGGGACGGCGGGCTTAGTGAAAAACTGTTTTTT.

This sequence joins TRBV7-3 and TRBJ2-5, with 8 bases fitting TRBD2. Germline CDR1 SGHTA, CDR2 FQGTGA. Trimming at V came to 6 bases and at J to 4 bases, leaving 13 bases not matched to a gene. The CDR3 is 16 amino acids. The CDR3 DNA is TGTGCCAGCAGTTCAGACGGCGGCGGGAGGAGAGAGACCCAGTACTTC. This gives the protein CASSSDGGGRRETQYF.

V usage is TRBV6-5 and J usage is TRBJ2-1; 14 nucleotides align to TRBD2. CDR1 and CDR2 from the germline V gene are MNHEY and SVGAGI. The J segment lost 9 bases and the V segment lost 5 bases, leaving 6 bases of the junction unmatched. The CDR3 spans 15 residues. CDR3 protein: CASSRGLAGAVEQFF. CDR3 sequence (DNA): TGTGCCAGCAGTAGGGGACTAGCGGGAGCGGTTGAGCAGTTCTTC.

The CDR3: CASSQDRALGYTF. In DNA form, the CDR3 reads TGTGCCAGCAGCCAAGATCGGGCGCTTGGCTACACCTTC. The rearrangement joins TRBV4-2 to TRBJ1-2; D gene uncertain. CDR1 LGHNA and CDR2 YNFKEQ come from the germline V gene. This CDR3 is built from 13 residues. The V end was cut by 0 bases, the J end by 7 bases, with 9 bases between.

The chain links TRBV15 to TRBJ2-3; D is unresolved. V gave up 0 bases and J gave up 0 bases, with 7 bases separating them. The CDR3 contains 15 residues. Germline lookup yields CDR1 LNHNV and CDR2 YYDKDF (reference sequence). The CDR3, as DNA: TGTGCCACCAGCAGAGAAGCGTATAGCACAGATACGCAGTATTTT. This gives the protein CATSREAYSTDTQYF. The full variable domain, completed using reference TRBV15 and TRBJ2-3, is DAMVIQNPRYQVTQFGKPVTLSCSQTLNHNVMYWYQQKSSQAPKLLFHYYDKDFNNEADTPDNFQSRRPNTSFCFLDIRSPGLGDTAMYLCATSREAYSTDTQYFGPGTRLTVL.

This clone was recorded only once. The chain is built from TRBV28 and TRBJ1-4; D gene ambiguous. Trimming took off 5 bases at V and 4 bases at J, with 11 bases between the two ends. CDR1 MDHEN and CDR2 SYDVKM come from the germline V gene. This CDR3 contains 14 residues. The CDR3 sequence is CASSTVWDNEKLFF. The CDR3 nucleotides are TGTGCCAGCAGTACCGTTTGGGATAATGAAAAACTGTTTTTT.

The chain employs TRBV28 and TRBJ1-2; D unresolved. Germline V gene lookup returns CDR1 MDHEN and CDR2 SYDVKM. The V and J ends lost 3 bases and 4 bases respectively, with 12 bases between them. CDR3 length: 14 amino acids. This CDR3 reads CASSFSEEIYGYTF. Written as DNA, the CDR3 is TGTGCCAGCAGTTTCTCTGAGGAAATCTATGGCTACACCTTC.

CDR3 in DNA: TGTGCCAGCAGCCCGACTTTTGTAGGCAAGGCAAGCACTGAAGCTTTCTTT. Translating it yields CASSPTFVGKASTEAFF. The gene calls are TRBV7-9 and TRBJ1-1; the D is unclear. Germline CDR1 reads SEHNR; CDR2 reads FQNEAQ (reference sequence). Trimming removed 5 bases from V and 4 bases from J, with 23 bases in between. The CDR3 sequence is 17 residues long.